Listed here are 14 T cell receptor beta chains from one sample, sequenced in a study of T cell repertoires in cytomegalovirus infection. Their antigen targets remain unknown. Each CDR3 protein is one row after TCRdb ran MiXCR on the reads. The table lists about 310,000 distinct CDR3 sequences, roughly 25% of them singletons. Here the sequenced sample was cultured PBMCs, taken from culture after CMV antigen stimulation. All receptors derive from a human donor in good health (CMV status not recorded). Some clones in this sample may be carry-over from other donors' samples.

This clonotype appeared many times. CDR3 sequence reads: CASSFFREVTEAFF. The CDR3 bases are TGTGCCAGCAGCTTCTTCAGGGAGGTCACTGAAGCTTTCTTT. This chain joins TRBV7-2 and TRBJ1-1; TRBD1 might be the D (5 bases). The CDR3 runs 14 residues. Germline V CDR1 and CDR2: SGHTA, FQGNSA. V was clipped by 3 bases and J by 4 bases, with 12 bases between them.

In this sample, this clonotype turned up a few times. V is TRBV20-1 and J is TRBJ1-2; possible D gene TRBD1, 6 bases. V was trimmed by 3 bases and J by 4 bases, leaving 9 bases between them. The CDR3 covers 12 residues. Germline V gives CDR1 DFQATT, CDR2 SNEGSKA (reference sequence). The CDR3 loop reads CSARWTAYGYTF. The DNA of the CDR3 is TGCAGTGCTAGGTGGACAGCCTATGGCTACACCTTC.

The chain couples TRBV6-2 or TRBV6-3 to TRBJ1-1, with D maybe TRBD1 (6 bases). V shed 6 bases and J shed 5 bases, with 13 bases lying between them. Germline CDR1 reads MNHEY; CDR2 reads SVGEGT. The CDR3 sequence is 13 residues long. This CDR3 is CASREGVGTEAFF. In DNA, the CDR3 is TGTGCCAGCAGGGAGGGGGTTGGAACTGAAGCTTTCTTT.

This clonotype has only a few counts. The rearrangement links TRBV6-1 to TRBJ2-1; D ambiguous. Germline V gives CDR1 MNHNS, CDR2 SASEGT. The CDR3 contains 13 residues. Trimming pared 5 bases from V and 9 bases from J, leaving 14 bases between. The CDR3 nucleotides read TGTGCCAGCAGTCCCCCGGAAGCGAGTGAGCAGTTCTTC. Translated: CASSPPEASEQFF.

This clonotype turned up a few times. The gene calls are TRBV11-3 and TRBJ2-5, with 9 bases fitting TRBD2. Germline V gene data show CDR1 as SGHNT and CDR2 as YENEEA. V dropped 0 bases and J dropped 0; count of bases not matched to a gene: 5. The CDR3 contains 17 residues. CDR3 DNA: TGTGCCAGCAGCTTAGACCCTAGCGGGGCCTACCAAGAGACCCAGTACTTC. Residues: CASSLDPSGAYQETQYF.

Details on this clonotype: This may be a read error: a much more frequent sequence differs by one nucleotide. DNA of the CDR3: TGTGCCAGCAGCCAAGCCTACGAGCAGTACTTC. Encoded protein: CASSQAYEQYF. The V and J genes are TRBV12-3 or TRBV12-4 and TRBJ2-7, with D uncertain. CDR3 length: 11 amino acids. With 6 bases removed from V and 2 bases from J, the gap between germline ends came to 5 bases.

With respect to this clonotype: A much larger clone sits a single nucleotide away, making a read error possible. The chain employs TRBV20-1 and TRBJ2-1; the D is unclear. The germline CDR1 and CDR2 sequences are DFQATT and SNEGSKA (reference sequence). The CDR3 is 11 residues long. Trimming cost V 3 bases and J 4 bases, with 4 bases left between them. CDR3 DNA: TGCAGTGCTAGGGGTTACAATGAGCAGTTCTTC. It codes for CSARGYNEQFF.

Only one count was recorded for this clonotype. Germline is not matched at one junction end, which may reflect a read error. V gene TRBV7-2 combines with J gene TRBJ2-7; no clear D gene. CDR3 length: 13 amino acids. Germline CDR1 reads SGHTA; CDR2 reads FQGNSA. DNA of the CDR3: TGTGCCAGCAGCTTAGGGAAGGGCTACGAGCTGTACTTC. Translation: CASSLGKGYELYF.

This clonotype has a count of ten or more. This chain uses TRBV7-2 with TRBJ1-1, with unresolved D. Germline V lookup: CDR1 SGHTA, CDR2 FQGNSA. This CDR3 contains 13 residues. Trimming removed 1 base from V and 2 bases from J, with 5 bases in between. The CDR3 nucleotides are TGTGCCAGCAGCTTAGAGGGCAACACTGAAGCTTTCTTT. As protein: CASSLEGNTEAFF.

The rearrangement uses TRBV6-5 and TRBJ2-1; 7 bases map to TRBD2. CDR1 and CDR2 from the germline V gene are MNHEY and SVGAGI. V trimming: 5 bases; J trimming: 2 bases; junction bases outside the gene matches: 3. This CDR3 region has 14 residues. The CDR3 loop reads CASSNRGAYNEQFF. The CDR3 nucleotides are TGTGCCAGCAGTAATCGGGGGGCCTACAATGAGCAGTTCTTC.

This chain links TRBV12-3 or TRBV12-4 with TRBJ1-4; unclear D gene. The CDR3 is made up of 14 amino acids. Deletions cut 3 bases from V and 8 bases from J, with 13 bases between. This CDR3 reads CASSLMVAGEKLFF. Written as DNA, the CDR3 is TGTGCCAGCAGTTTGATGGTGGCTGGAGAAAAACTGTTTTTT.

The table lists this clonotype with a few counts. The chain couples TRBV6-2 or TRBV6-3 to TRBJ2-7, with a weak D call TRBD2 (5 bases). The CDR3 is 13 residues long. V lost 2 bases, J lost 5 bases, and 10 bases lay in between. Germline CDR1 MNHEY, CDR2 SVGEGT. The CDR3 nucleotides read TGTGCCAGCAGTTACCTTAGGCGGGACGAGCAGTACTTC. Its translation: CASSYLRRDEQYF.

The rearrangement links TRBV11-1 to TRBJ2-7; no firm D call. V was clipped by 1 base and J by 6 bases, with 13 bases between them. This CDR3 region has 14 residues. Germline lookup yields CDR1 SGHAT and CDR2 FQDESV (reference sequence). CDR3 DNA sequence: TGTGCCAGCAGCTTAGACACTCCCCTGGGCGAGCAGTACTTC. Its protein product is CASSLDTPLGEQYF.

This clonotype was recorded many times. CDR3 nucleotide sequence: TGTGCCAGCAGTTTATACGTGGGAGGGCCGACAGATACGCAGTATTTT. Its translation: CASSLYVGGPTDTQYF. The gene calls are TRBV12-3 or TRBV12-4 and TRBJ2-3; TRBD2 aligns across 7 bases. This CDR3 has 16 residues. J lost 3 bases, V lost 2 bases, and 8 bases had no gene match.